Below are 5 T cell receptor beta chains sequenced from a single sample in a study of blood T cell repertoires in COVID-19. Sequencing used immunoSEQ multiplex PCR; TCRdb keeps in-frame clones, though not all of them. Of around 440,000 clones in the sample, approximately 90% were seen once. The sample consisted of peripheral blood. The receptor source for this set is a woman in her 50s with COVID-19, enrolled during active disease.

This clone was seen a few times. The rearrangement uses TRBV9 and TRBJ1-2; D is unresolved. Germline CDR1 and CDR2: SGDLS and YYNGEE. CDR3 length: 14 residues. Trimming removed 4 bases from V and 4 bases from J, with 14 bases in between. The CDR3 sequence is CASSLQSAVYGYTF. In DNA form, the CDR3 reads TGTGCCAGCAGCTTACAAAGCGCAGTCTATGGCTACACCTTC. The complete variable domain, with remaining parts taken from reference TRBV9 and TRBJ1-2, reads DSGVTQTPKHLITATGQRVTLRCSPRSGDLSVYWYQQSLDQGLQFLIQYYNGEERAKGNILERFSAQQFPDLHSELNLSSLELGDSALYFCASSLQSAVYGYTFGSGTRLTVV.

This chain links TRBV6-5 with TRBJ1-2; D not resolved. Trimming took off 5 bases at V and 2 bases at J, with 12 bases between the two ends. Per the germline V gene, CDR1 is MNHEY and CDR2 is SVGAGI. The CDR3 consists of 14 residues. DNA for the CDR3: TGTGCCAGCAGTCCCCCAGGCCAAAACTATGGCTACACCTTC. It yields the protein CASSPPGQNYGYTF.

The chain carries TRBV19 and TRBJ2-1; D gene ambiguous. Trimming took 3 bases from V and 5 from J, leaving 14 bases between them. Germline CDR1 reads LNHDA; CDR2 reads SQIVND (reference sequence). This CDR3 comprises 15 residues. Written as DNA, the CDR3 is TGTGCCAGTAGTATCTTTAGTGGAGCAAACAATGAGCAGTTCTTC. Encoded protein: CASSIFSGANNEQFF. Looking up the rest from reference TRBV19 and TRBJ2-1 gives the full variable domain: DGGITQSPKYLFRKEGQNVTLSCEQNLNHDAMYWYRQDPGQGLRLIYYSQIVNDFQKGDIAEGYSVSREKKESFPLTVTSAQKNPTAFYLCASSIFSGANNEQFFGPGTRLTVL.

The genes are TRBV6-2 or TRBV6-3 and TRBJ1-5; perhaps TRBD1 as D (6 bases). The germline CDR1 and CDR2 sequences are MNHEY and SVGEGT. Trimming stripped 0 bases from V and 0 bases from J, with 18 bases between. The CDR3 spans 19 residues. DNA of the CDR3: TGTGCCAGCAGTTACTCACGGTTGACAGGTCCCTATAGCAATCAGCCCCAGCATTTT. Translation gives CASSYSRLTGPYSNQPQHF.

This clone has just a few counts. The CDR3 DNA reads as TGTGCCAGCAGCAGGGGAAGATCGGATGGCTACACCTTC. Protein sequence: CASSRGRSDGYTF. The chain couples TRBV11-2 to TRBJ1-2, with D perhaps matching TRBD1 (5 bases). The V end lost 5 bases, the J end lost 6 bases, and 13 bases lay between the germline ends. The CDR3 spans 13 residues. Germline CDR1 is SGHAT and CDR2 is FQNNGV.